This T cell receptor beta chain was captured by sequencing in a study of CD4+ T cells in melanoma. Notes on the study in general: A reported correlation linked neoantigen-specific CD4+ T cells to CD8+, macrophage and B cell function. Neoantigen-specific CD4+ T cells in melanoma reportedly had diverse differentiation states.

After removal of 2 bases from V and 8 bases from J, the junction contained 5 bases not matched to a gene. The germline V gene has CDR1 SQVTM and CDR2 ANQGSEA. The CDR3 sequence is 12 residues long. Repertoires were generated with immunoSEQ multiplex PCR, while TCRdb's copy carries only in-frame clones and drops some. This table has some 10,000 clones, roughly 70% appearing once. To note about this clone: Antigen: not known.

The sample comprised cells from a culture (not recorded whether cultured in vitro). The TCR comes from a human donor with melanoma. J is TRBJ1-2 and V is TRBV29-1; 7 positions agree with TRBD1. This CDR3 is CSVEKGQRGYTF. CDR3 sequence (DNA): TGCAGCGTTGAAAAGGGACAGAGGGGCTACACCTTC.